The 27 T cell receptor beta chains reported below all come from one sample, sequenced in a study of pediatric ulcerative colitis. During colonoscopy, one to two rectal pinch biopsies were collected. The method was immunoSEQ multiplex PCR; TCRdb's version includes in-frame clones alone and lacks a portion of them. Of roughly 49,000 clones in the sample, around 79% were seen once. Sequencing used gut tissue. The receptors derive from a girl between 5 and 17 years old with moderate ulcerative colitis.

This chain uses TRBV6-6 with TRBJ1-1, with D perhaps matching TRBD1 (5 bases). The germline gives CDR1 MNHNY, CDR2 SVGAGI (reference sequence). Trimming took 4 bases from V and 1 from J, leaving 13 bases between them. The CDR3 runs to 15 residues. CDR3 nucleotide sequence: TGTGCCAGCAGTTTCCCGCCGGGGGAGAACACTGAAGCTTTCTTT. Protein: CASSFPPGENTEAFF.

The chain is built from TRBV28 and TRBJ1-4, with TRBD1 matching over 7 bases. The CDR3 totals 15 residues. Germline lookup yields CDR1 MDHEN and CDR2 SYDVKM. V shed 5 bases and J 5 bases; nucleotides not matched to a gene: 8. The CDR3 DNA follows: TGTGCCAGCAGTCAGAACAGGGGCTTAAATGAAAAACTGTTTTTT. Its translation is CASSQNRGLNEKLFF.

CDR3 region: CASRPHAATNEKLFF. CDR3 DNA: TGCGCCAGCAGGCCCCACGCTGCAACTAATGAAAAACTGTTTTTT. The rearrangement links TRBV4-1 to TRBJ1-4; unclear D gene. In germline, CDR1 is MGHRA, CDR2 YSYEKL. The CDR3 spans 15 residues. Between the trimmed V and J ends, which lost 6 bases and 0 bases, there was a span of 11 bases.

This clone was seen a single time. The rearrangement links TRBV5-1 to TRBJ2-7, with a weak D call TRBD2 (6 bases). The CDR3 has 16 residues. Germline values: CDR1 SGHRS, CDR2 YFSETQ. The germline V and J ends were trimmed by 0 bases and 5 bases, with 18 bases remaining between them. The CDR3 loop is CASSLAAGGTLDEQYF. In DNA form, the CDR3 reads TGCGCCAGCAGCTTGGCTGCTGGCGGGACTTTGGACGAGCAGTACTTC.

CDR3: CAISVGGAKMNTEAFF. CDR3 DNA: TGTGCCATCAGTGTGGGGGGGGCCAAAATGAACACTGAAGCTTTCTTT. The rearrangement links TRBV10-3 to TRBJ1-1; TRBD1 is a possible D gene (6 bases). The CDR3 length is 16 residues. Germline-derived CDR1 and CDR2 are ENHRY and SYGVKD. The ends were cut back, 4 bases at V and 0 bases at J, with 15 bases in the middle.

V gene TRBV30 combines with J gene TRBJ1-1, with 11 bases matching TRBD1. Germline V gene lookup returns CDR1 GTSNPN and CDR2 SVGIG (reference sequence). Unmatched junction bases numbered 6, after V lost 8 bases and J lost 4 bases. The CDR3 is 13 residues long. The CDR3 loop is CAMGQGVVTEAFF. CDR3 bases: TGTGCCATGGGACAGGGGGTCGTCACTGAAGCTTTCTTT.

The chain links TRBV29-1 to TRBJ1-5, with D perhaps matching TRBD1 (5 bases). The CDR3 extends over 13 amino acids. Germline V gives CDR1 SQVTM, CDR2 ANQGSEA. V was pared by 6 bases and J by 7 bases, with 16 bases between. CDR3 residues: CSVLLGVIQPQHF. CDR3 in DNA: TGCAGCGTCCTCCTGGGGGTGATCCAGCCCCAGCATTTT.

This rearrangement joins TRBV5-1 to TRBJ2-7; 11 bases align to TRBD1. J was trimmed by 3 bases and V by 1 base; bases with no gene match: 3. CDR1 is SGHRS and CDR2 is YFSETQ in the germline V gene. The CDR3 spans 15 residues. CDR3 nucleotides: TGCGCCAGCAGCTTGCCCGGGACAGGGGGCTACGAGCAGTACTTC. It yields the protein CASSLPGTGGYEQYF.

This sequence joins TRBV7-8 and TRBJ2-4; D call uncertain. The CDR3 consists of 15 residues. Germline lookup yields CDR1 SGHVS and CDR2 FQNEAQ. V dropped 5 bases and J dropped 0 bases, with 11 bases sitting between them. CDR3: CASSLDNLAKNIQYF. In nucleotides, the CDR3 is TGTGCCAGCAGCCTCGACAACTTAGCCAAAAACATTCAGTACTTC. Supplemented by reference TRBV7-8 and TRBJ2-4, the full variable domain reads GAGVSQSPRYKVAKRGQDVALRCDPISGHVSLFWYQQALGQGPEFLTYFQNEAQLDKSGLPSDRFFAERPEGSVSTLKIQRTQQEDSAVYLCASSLDNLAKNIQYFGAGTRLSVL.

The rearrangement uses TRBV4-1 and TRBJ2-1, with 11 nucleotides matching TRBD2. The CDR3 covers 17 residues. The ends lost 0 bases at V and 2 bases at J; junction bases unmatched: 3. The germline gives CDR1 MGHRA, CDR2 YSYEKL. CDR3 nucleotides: TGCGCCAGCAGCCAAGAAACTAGCGGGAGACCCTACAATGAGCAGTTCTTC. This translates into CASSQETSGRPYNEQFF.

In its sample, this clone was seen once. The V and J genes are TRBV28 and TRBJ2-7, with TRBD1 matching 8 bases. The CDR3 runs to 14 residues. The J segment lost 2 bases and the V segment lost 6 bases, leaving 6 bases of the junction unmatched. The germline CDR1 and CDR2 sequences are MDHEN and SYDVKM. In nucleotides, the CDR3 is TGTGCCAGCAGCCTCCGGACAGGGACCTACGAGCAGTACTTC. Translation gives CASSLRTGTYEQYF.

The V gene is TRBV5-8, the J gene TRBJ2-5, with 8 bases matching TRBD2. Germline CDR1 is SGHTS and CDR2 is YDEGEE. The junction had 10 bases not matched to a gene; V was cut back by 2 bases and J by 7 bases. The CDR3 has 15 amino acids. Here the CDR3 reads CASSFSSGGMGTQYF. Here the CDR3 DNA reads TGTGCCAGCAGCTTCTCGTCGGGAGGGATGGGGACCCAGTACTTC.

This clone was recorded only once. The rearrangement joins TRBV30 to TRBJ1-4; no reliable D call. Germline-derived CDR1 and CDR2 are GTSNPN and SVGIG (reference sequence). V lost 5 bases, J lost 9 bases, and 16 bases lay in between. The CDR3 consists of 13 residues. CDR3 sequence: CAWSTGLMQKLFF. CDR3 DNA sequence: TGTGCCTGGTCTACGGGGTTGATGCAAAAACTGTTTTTT.

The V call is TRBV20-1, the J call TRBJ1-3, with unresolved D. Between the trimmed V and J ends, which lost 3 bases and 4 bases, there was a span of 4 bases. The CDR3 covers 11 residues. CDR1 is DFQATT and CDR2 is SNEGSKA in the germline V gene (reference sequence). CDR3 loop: CSASPGNTIYF. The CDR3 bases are TGCAGTGCTAGTCCCGGAAACACCATATATTTT.

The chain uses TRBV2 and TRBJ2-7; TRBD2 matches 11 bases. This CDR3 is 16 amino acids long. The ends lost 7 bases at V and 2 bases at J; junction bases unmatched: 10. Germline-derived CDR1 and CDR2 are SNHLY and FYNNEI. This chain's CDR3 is CASTLSGLAGPYEQYF. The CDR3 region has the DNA TGTGCCAGCACCCTAAGCGGACTAGCGGGCCCCTACGAGCAGTACTTC.

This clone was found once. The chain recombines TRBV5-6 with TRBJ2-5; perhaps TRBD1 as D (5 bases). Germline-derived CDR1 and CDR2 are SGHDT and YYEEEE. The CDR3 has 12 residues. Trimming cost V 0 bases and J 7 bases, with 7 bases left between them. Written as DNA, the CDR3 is TGTGCCAGCAGCTTGGGGCAGGGGACCCAGTACTTC. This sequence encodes CASSLGQGTQYF.

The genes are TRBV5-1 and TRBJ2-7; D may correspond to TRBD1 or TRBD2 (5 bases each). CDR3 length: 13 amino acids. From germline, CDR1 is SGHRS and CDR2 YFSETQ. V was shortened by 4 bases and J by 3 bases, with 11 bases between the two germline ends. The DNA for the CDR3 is TGCGCCAGCAGCCCGGGGACCCTCTACGAGCAGTACTTC. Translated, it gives CASSPGTLYEQYF.

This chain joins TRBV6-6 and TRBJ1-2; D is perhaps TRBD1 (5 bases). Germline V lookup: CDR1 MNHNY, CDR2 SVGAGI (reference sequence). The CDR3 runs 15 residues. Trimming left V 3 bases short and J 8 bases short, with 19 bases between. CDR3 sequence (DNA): TGTGCCAGCAGTTATTCCGGGACCCTCCACACCGGCTACACCTTC. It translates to CASSYSGTLHTGYTF.

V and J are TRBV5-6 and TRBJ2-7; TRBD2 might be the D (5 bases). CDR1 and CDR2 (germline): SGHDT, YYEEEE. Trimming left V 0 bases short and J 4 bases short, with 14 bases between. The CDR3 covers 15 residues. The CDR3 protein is CASSLVPEGWYEQYF. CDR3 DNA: TGTGCCAGCAGCTTGGTCCCCGAGGGTTGGTACGAGCAGTACTTC. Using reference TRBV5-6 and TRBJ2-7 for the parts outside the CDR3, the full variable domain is DAGVTQSPTHLIKTRGQQVTLRCSPKSGHDTVSWYQQALGQGPQFIFQYYEEEERQRGNFPDRFSGHQFPNYSSELNVNALLLGDSALYLCASSLVPEGWYEQYFGPGTRLTVT.

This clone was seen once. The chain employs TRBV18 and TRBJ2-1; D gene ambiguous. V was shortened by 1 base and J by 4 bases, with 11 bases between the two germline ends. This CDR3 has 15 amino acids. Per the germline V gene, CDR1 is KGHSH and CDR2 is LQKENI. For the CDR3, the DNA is TGTGCCAGCTCACCACAGGGTTTACGTTACAATGAGCAGTTCTTC. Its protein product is CASSPQGLRYNEQFF.

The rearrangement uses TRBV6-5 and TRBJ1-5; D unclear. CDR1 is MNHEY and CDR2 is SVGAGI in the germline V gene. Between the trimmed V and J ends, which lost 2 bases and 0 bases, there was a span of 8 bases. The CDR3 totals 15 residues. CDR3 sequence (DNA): TGTGCCAGCAGTTACGGCCCGAATAGCAATCAGCCCCAGCATTTT. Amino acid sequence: CASSYGPNSNQPQHF.

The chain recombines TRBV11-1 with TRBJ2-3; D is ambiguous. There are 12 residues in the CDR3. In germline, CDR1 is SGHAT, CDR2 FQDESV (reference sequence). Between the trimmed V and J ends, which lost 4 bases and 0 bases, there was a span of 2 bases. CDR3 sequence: CASSSSTDTQYF. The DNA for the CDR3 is TGTGCCAGCAGCTCCAGCACAGATACGCAGTATTTT.

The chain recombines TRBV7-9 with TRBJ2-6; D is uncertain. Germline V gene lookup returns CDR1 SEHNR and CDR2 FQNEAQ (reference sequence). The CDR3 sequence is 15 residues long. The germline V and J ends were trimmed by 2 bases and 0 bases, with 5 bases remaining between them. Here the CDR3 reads CASSLISSGANVLTF. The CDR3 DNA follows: TGTGCCAGCAGCTTAATTAGCTCTGGGGCCAACGTCCTGACTTTC. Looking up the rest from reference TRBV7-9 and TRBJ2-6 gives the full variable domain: DTGVSQNPRHKITKRGQNVTFRCDPISEHNRLYWYRQTLGQGPEFLTYFQNEAQLEKSRLLSDRFSAERPKGSFSTLEIQRTEQGDSAMYLCASSLISSGANVLTFGAGSRLTVL.

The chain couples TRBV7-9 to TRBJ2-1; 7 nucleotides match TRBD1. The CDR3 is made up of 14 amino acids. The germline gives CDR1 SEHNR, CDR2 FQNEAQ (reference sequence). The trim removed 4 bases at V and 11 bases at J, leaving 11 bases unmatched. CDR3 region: CASSSPGQQGKQFF. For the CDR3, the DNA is TGTGCCAGCAGCTCGCCGGGGCAACAGGGGAAGCAGTTCTTC.

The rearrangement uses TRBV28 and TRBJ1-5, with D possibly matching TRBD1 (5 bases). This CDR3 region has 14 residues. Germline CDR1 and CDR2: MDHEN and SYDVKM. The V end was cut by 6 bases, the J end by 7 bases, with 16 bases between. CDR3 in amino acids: CASRYTGAGQPQHF. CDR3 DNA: TGTGCCAGCAGATATACAGGTGCCGGACAGCCCCAGCATTTT. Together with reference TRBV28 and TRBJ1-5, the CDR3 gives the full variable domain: DVKVTQSSRYLVKRTGEKVFLECVQDMDHENMFWYRQDPGLGLRLIYFSYDVKMKEKGDIPEGYSVSREKKERFSLILESASTNQTSMYLCASRYTGAGQPQHFGDGTRLSIL.

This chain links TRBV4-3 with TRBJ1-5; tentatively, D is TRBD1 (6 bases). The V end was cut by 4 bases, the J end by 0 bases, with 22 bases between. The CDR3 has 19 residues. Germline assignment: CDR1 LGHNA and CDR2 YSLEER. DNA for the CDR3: TGCGCCAGCAGCCCCGATACAGGCGGGGGCCGTTATAGCAATCAGCCCCAGCATTTT. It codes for CASSPDTGGGRYSNQPQHF.

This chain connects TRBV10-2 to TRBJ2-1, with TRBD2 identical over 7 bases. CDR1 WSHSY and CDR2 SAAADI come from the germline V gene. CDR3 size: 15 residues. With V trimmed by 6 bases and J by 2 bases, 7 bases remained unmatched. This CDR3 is CASRGQAGAYNEQFF. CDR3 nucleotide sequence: TGCGCCAGCAGGGGTCAGGCGGGAGCCTACAATGAGCAGTTCTTC.